The 10 T cell receptor beta chains below were found in one sample sequenced in a study of post-analysis software for immune sequencing data. Prepared TCR beta cDNA libraries contained unique molecular identifiers. TCRdb used MiXCR to reprocess the PCR reads, holding one entry per CDR3 protein. The table shows over 700,000 distinct CDR3 sequences, with just under 30% occurring only once. General study results and limits: Patients carried a few TRBV segments more frequently than controls did, and TRBV5-6, TRBV5-1 and TRBV20-1 were among them.

Which antigens these TCRs recognize remains unknown. Specimen: blood. The receptors were sampled from a girl aged 10-17 years with multiple sclerosis.

This clonotype was found a few times. The CDR3: CASSYSRSNEKLFF. The CDR3 region has the DNA TGTGCCAGCAGTTACTCGAGGAGTAATGAAAAACTGTTTTTT. The chain couples TRBV6-5 to TRBJ1-4, with no clear D. V lost 0 bases to trimming and J lost 4 bases, with 6 bases between them. The CDR3 consists of 14 residues. Germline CDR1 MNHEY, CDR2 SVGAGI.

This chain connects TRBV5-1 to TRBJ2-5, with 8 bases identical to TRBD2. Per germline, CDR1 SGHRS and CDR2 YFSETQ. This CDR3 comprises 15 residues. V shed 1 base, J shed 4 bases, and the junction held 6 bases outside the gene matches. The CDR3 region has the DNA TGCGCCAGCAGCTTGAGGACTAGCTCCCCAGAGACCCAGTACTTC. Amino acid sequence: CASSLRTSSPETQYF.

This clonotype was observed a handful of times. The rearrangement links TRBV7-2 to TRBJ2-5; the D gene is possibly TRBD2 (5 bases). Trimming took 3 bases from V and 3 from J, leaving 11 bases between them. The CDR3 sequence is 14 residues long. Germline CDR1 SGHTA, CDR2 FQGNSA. The CDR3 nucleotides read TGTGCCAGCAGCTTTGAGCGGAGGAAAGAGACCCAGTACTTC. Residues: CASSFERRKETQYF.

J is TRBJ2-1 and V is TRBV11-2; 7 nucleotides align to TRBD2. The V and J ends lost 5 bases and 4 bases, in that order; junction bases with no gene match: 5. This CDR3 is 14 amino acids long. Germline values: CDR1 SGHAT, CDR2 FQNNGV. The CDR3 loop reads CASSMTSTYNEQFF. The CDR3 region has the DNA TGTGCCAGCAGCATGACTAGCACATACAATGAGCAGTTCTTC.

The sample holds a few counts of this clonotype. J is TRBJ2-5 and V is TRBV6-1, with 10 positions matching TRBD1. J gave up 6 bases and V 2 bases, and 9 bases lay outside the gene matches. CDR3 length: 16 amino acids. The V gene's germline CDR1 is MNHNS and CDR2 SASEGT. CDR3 in DNA: TGTGCCAGCAGTGAACAGACAGGGGGCATGTTTAAGACCCAGTACTTC. This codes for CASSEQTGGMFKTQYF.

The chain is built from TRBV9 and TRBJ2-1; D might be TRBD1 or TRBD2, each matching 6 bases. Trimming took 4 bases from V and 8 from J, leaving 22 bases between them. This CDR3 region has 16 residues. Per germline, CDR1 SGDLS and CDR2 YYNGEE. CDR3 bases: TGTGCCAGCAGCTTCCGGGACTTTGGGGGCGTCGATGAGCAGTTCTTC. Protein: CASSFRDFGGVDEQFF.

Note on this clonotype: Given a much more abundant clone one base away, this may be a read error. The chain combines TRBV10-3 with TRBJ2-1, with D perhaps TRBD2 (6 bases). Germline V gives CDR1 ENHRY, CDR2 SYGVKD. There are 12 residues in the CDR3. Written as DNA, the CDR3 is TGTGCCAGCAGTGAGCGGGACAATGAGCAGTTCTTC. Its protein is CASSERDNEQFF.

There are a few counts of this clonotype. V and J are TRBV5-6 and TRBJ2-7, with D uncertain. The CDR3 totals 11 residues. Trimming removed 5 bases at V and 5 bases at J, with 8 bases between. Per the germline V gene, CDR1 is SGHDT and CDR2 is YYEEEE. The CDR3, as DNA: TGTGCCAGCAGTTCCTGGCACGAGCAGTACTTC. As protein: CASSSWHEQYF. The entire variable domain, with the rest obtained from reference TRBV5-6 and TRBJ2-7, is as follows: DAGVTQSPTHLIKTRGQQVTLRCSPKSGHDTVSWYQQALGQGPQFIFQYYEEEERQRGNFPDRFSGHQFPNYSSELNVNALLLGDSALYLCASSSWHEQYFGPGTRLTVT.

The chain links TRBV21-1 to TRBJ1-1; the table assigns TRBD1, which was not confirmed against the DNA. TRBV21-1 is deemed a pseudogene. The CDR3 is made up of 16 amino acids. CDR3 amino acids: CASSKCCRDRNTEAFF. DNA of the CDR3: TGTGCCAGCAGCAAATGCTGCCGGGACAGGAACACTGAAGCTTTCTTT.

The chain is built from TRBV7-2 and TRBJ2-5; 7 bases fit TRBD1. The end of the DNA fits TRBJ2-7 better, so the J call may be wrong. In germline, CDR1 is SGHTA, CDR2 FQGNSA. The CDR3 loop spans 18 amino acids. Here the CDR3 reads CASSPGGTTGTFPYEQYF. In DNA, the CDR3 is TGTGCCAGCAGCCCTGGGGGTACGACAGGGACCTTTCCCTACGAGCAGTACTTC.